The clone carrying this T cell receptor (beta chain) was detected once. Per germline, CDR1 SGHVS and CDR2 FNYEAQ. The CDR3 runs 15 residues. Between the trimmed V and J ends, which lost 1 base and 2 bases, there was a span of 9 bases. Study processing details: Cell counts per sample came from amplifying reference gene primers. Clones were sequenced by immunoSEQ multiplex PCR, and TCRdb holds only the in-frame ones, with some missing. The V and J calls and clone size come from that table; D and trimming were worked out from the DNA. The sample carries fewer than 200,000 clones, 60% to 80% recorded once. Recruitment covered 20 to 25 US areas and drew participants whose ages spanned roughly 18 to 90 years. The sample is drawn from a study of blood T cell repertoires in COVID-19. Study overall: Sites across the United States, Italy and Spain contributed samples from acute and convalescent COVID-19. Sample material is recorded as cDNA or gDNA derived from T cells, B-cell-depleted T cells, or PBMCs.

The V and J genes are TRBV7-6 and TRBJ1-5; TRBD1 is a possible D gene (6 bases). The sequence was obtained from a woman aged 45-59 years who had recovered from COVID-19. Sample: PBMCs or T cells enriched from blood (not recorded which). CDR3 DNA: TGTGCCAGCAGCTTAGGCAGGGGTGGCAATCAGCCCCAGCATTTT. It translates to CASSLGRGGNQPQHF.